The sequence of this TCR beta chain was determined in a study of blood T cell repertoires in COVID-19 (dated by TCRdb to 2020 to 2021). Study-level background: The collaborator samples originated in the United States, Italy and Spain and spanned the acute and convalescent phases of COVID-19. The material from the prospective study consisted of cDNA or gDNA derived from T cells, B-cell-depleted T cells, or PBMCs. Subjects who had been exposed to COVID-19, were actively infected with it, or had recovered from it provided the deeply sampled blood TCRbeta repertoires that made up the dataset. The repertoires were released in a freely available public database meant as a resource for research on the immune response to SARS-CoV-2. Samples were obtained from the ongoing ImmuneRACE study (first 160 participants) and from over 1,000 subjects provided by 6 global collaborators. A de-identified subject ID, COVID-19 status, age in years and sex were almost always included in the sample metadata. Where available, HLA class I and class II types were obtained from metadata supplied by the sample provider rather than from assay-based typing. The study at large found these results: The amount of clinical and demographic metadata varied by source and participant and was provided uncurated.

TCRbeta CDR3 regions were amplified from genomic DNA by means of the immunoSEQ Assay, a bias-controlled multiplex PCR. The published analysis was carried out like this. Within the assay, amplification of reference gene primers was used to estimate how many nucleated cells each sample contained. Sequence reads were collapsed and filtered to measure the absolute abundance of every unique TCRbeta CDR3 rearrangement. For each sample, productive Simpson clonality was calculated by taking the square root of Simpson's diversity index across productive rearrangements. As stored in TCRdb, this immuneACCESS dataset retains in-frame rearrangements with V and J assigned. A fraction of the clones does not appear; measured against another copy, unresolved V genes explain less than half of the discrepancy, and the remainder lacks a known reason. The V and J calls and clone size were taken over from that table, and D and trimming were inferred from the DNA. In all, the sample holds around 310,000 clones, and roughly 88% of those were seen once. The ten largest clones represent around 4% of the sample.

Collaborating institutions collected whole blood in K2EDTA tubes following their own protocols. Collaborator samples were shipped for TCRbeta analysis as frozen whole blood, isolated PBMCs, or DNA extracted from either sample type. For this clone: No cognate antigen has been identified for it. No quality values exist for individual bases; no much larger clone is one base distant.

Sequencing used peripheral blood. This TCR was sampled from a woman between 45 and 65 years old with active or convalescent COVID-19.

In nucleotides, the sequence is TGTGCCAGCAGCTCCAATTGGGGGGGACACACTAATAACATTCAGTACTTC. Protein translation: CASSSNWGGHTNNIQYF. The rearranged segments are TRBV7-2 and TRBJ2-4, and possibly TRBD2, on 7 matching bases. Taken from the germline V gene, the CDR1 and CDR2 loops are SGHTA and FQGNSA. Reading from cysteine to phenylalanine, the CDR3 counts 17 amino acids. This entry keeps only the CDR3 DNA: 51 bases, framed from base 1. V is shortened by 4 bases, J by 7 bases, and the region joining them spans 23 bases. This CDR3, with the reference TRBV7-2 and TRBJ2-4 proteins standing in past its ends, gives the full variable domain GAGVSQSPSNKVTEKGKDVELRCDPISGHTALYWYRQSLGQGLEFLIYFQGNSAPDKSGLPSDRFSAERTGGSVSTLTIQRTQQEDSAVYLCASSSNWGGHTNNIQYFGAGTRLSVL.